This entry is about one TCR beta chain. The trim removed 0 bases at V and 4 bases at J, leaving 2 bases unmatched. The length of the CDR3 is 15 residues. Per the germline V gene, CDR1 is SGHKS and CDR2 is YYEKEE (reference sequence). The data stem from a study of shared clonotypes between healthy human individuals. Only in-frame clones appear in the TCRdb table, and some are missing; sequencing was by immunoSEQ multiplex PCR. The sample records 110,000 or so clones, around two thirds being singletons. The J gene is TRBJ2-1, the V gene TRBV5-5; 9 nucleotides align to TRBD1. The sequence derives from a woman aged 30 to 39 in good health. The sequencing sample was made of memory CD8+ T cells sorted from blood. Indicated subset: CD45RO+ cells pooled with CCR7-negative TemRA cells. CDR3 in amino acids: CASSLAGTGYNEQFF. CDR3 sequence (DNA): TGTGCCAGCAGCTTGGCGGGGACAGGGTACAATGAGCAGTTCTTC.